The source of this T cell receptor (beta chain) is a study of technical replicates of blood from several donors. The data were produced by immunoSEQ multiplex PCR, yet TCRdb's version contains in-frame clones alone and is incomplete. The sample has approximately 75,000 clones; nearly 98% are singletons. In its sample, this clone was seen a few times. Germline V lookup: CDR1 MDHEN, CDR2 SYDVKM. The CDR3 runs 15 residues. V shed 6 bases and J shed 3 bases, with 17 bases lying between them. The sequence came from a human donor in good health. Material: T cells isolated from PBMCs. The chain is built from TRBV28 and TRBJ1-1; no clear D gene. The CDR3 protein is CASSPPRGGYTEAFF. CDR3 sequence (DNA): TGTGCCAGCAGCCCCCCCCGGGGTGGGTACACTGAAGCTTTCTTT.